The sequence of this TCR beta chain was determined in a study of identical twins. The study, taken as a whole, reports: Out-of-frame alpha sequences shared between twins exhibited an excess of low generation probability. The analysis was cross-sectional rather than longitudinal within donors. The more abundant beta clonotypes in cord blood had fewer insertions, and memory repertoires did not show this.

This clonotype was counted a few times. Its antigen is currently unknown. Each CDR3 protein is one row after TCRdb ran MiXCR on the 5' RACE reads. Of about 240,000 distinct CDR3 sequences detected, 10% appear once; the ten largest clones hold 9% to 10%. Germline assignment: CDR1 SGHTA and CDR2 FQGNSA. Trimming took off 1 base at V and 4 bases at J, with 11 bases between the two ends. The CDR3 runs to 15 residues. The TCR comes from a man over 45 in good health. The chain links TRBV7-2 to TRBJ2-1; D is possibly TRBD2 (6 bases). What was sequenced was memory T cells sorted from blood. CDR3 nucleotide sequence: TGTGCCAGCAGCTTAGGGACTAACAAGTACAATGAGCAGTTCTTC. Translating gives CASSLGTNKYNEQFF.